These 11 T cell receptor beta chains were sequenced from one sample in a study of circulating CD8 cells and anti-PD-1 response in melanoma (dated by TCRdb to 2020 to 2022). Four subsets defined by PD-1 and/or TIGIT were sorted from live CD3+CD8+TCRalphabeta+ cells on a BD FACSAria II cell sorter. Reads for this sample came from a NextSeq 500. The QIAseq Immune Repertoire RNA Library Kit, Human TCR Panel was used to prepare TCR libraries from approximately 15 ng of total RNA. The public reads were quality trimmed at Q25 with fastp and then assembled into clones with MiXCR by TCRdb, keeping productive beta chains. CDR3 protein duplicates are merged, each entry listing the most common genes and DNA. The sample yields about 530 distinct CDR3 sequences; 7.9% were counted once. Roughly 40% of the sample comes from the top ten. The sequencing used CD8+ T cells from PBMCs, collected at baseline or after one month of anti-PD-1 therapy (not recorded which). These receptors all come from a human donor with melanoma.

This clonotype was seen only once. The final CDR3 position lacks the conserved phenylalanine or tryptophan, pointing to a likely read error. CDR3 sequence: CANSQGAEDEQYL. The DNA for the CDR3 is TGCGCCAACAGCCAGGGGGCAGAGGATGAGCAGTACCTC. V usage is TRBV4-1 and J usage is TRBJ2-7; TRBD1 agrees at 8 bases. The CDR3 is made up of 13 amino acids. CDR1 is MGHRA and CDR2 is YSYEKL in the germline V gene.

This clonotype rates as large (0.1 to 1%). The CDR3 bases are TGTGCCAGCAGTTCCCCCGGGACTAGAGATTACGAGCAGTACTTC. This codes for CASSSPGTRDYEQYF. The rearrangement uses TRBV27 and TRBJ2-7; 8 positions match TRBD2. This CDR3 is built from 15 residues. Trimming cost V 4 bases and J 4 bases; bases outside gene matches: 9. Germline V lookup: CDR1 MNHEY, CDR2 SMNVEV (reference sequence).

By sample share, this clonotype is medium-sized. The chain joins TRBV7-3 to TRBJ1-1, with 10 bases matching TRBD1. Germline V CDR1 and CDR2: SGHTA, FQGTGA. After removal of 1 base from V and 6 bases from J, the junction contained 5 bases not matched to a gene. The CDR3 sequence is 15 residues long. The CDR3 sequence: CASSLKGTGVSEAFF. The CDR3 DNA sequence: TGTGCCAGCAGCTTAAAAGGGACAGGGGTTTCTGAAGCTTTCTTT.

This clonotype is categorized as medium-sized. The V and J genes are TRBV2 and TRBJ2-5, with no clear D. V lost 6 bases, J lost 5 bases, and 13 bases lay in between. From germline, CDR1 is SNHLY and CDR2 FYNNEI. CDR3 length: 13 amino acids. The CDR3 sequence: CASSGAARETQYF. For the CDR3, the DNA is TGTGCCAGCAGCGGAGCAGCTCGGGAGACCCAGTACTTC.

This clonotype is medium-sized within its sample. The chain has TRBV19 and TRBJ2-2; D may be TRBD1 (5 bases). In germline, CDR1 is LNHDA, CDR2 SQIVND (reference sequence). V gave up 3 bases and J gave up 6 bases, with 8 bases separating them. The CDR3 runs 13 residues. CDR3 loop: CASSMQGPGELFF. In nucleotides, the CDR3 is TGTGCCAGTAGTATGCAGGGCCCCGGGGAGCTGTTTTTT.

This clonotype is termed large. A single base separates this from a much larger clone, so it may be a read error. The V gene is TRBV2, the J gene TRBJ2-5; the D is unclear. This CDR3 has 14 amino acids. V lost 0 bases and J 4 bases, leaving 9 bases between the germline ends. CDR1 is SNHLY, CDR2 FYNNEI, per germline. CDR3 coding DNA: TGTGCCAGCAGTGAAGCGCGCGTTCGAGAGACCCAGTACTTC. Its protein is CASSEARVRETQYF.

Of note for this clonotype: This may stem from a read error, because a much larger clone lies one nucleotide away. V is TRBV5-5 and J is TRBJ2-7; 8 nucleotides agree with TRBD1. Germline values: CDR1 SGHKS, CDR2 YYEKEE (reference sequence). CDR3 length equals 16 residues. J was trimmed by 4 bases and V by 4 bases; bases with no gene match: 13. CDR3 sequence (DNA): TGTGCCAGCAGCCACCTTGGACCAGGGGGCGTTTACGAGCAGTACTTC. Translated, it gives CASSHLGPGGVYEQYF.

This clonotype is categorized as large (0.1 to 1%). At one end, the junction sequence differs from germline, possibly due to a read error. The CDR3 DNA is TGTGCCAGCAGTTGGGTAAACTTT. Protein sequence: CASSWVNF. The genes are TRBV12-3 or TRBV12-4 and TRBJ1-1, with no clear D. CDR3 length: 8 amino acids.

This clonotype is categorized as medium-sized. The chain is built from TRBV6-1 and TRBJ2-1; 8 nucleotides match TRBD2. The CDR3 consists of 17 residues. J lost 0 bases, V lost 6 bases, and 10 bases had no gene match. From germline, CDR1 is MNHNS and CDR2 SASEGT. The CDR3 spells CASRSGGDHSSYNEQFF. The CDR3 region has the DNA TGTGCCAGCAGAAGCGGGGGCGACCATAGCTCCTACAATGAGCAGTTCTTC.

This clonotype rates as medium-sized. The J gene is TRBJ2-5, the V gene TRBV7-2; a possible D gene is TRBD1 (5 bases). Trimming removed 8 bases at V and 4 bases at J, with 14 bases between. The germline gives CDR1 SGHTA, CDR2 FQGNSA. CDR3 length: 13 amino acids. In nucleotides, the CDR3 is TGTGCCAGCGGGGCGACCCGGACAGAGACCCAGTACTTC. Residues: CASGATRTETQYF.

This clonotype is labeled as large (0.1 to 1%). This chain links TRBV14 with TRBJ2-3; TRBD2 is a possible D gene (6 bases). The CDR3 length is 15 residues. Germline V gene data show CDR1 as SGHDN and CDR2 as FVKESK. Trimming cost V 4 bases and J 0 bases, with 11 bases left between them. The CDR3 spells CASSPGGASTDTQYF. The CDR3 nucleotides are TGTGCCAGCAGCCCCGGAGGGGCTAGCACAGATACGCAGTATTTT.